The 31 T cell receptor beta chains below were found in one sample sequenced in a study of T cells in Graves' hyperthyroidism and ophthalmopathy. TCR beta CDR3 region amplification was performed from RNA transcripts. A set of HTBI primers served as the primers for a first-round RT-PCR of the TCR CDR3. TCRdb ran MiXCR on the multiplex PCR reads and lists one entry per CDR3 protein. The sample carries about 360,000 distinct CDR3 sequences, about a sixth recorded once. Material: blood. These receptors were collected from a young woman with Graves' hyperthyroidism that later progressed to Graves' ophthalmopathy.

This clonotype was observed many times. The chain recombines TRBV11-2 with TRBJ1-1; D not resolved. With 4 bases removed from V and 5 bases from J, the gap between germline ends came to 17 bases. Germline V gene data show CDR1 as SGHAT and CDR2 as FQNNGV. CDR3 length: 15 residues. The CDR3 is CASSSRYFRRTEAFF. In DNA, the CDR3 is TGTGCCAGCAGCTCGCGTTATTTTCGAAGGACTGAAGCTTTCTTT.

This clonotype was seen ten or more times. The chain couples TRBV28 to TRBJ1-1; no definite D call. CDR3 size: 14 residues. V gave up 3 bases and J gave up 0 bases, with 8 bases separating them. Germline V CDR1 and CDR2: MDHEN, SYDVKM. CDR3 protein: CASSFSGMNTEAFF. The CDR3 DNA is TGTGCCAGCAGTTTCTCTGGAATGAACACTGAAGCTTTCTTT.

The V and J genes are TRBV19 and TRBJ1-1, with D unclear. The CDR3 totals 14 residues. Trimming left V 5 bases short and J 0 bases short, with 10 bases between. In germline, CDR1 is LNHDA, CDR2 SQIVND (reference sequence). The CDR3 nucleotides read TGTGCCAGTAGTTTCATTACATTGAACACTGAAGCTTTCTTT. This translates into CASSFITLNTEAFF.

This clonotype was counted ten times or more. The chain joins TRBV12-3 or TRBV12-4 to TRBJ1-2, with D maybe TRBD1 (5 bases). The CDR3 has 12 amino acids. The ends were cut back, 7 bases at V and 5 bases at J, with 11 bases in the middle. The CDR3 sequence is CASTGTGYGYTF. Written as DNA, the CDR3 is TGTGCCAGCACAGGGACGGGTTATGGCTACACCTTC.

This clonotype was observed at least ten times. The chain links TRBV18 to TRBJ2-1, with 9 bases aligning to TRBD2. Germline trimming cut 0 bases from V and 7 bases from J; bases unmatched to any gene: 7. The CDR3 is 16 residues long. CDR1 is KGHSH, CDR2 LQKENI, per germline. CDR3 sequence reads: CASSPPAGGPGNEQFF. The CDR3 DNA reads TGTGCCAGCTCACCACCCGCGGGAGGGCCGGGGAATGAGCAGTTCTTC.

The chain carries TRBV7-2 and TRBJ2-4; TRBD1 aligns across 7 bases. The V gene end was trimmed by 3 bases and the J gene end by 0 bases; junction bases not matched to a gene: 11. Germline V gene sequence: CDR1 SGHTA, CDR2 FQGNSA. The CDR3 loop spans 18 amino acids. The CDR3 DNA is TGTGCCAGCAGCTTGCAGGGGGTACCTACCCTAGCCAAAAACATTCAGTACTTC. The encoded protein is CASSLQGVPTLAKNIQYF. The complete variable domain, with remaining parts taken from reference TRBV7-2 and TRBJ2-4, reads GAGVSQSPSNKVTEKGKDVELRCDPISGHTALYWYRQSLGQGLEFLIYFQGNSAPDKSGLPSDRFSAERTGGSVSTLTIQRTQQEDSAVYLCASSLQGVPTLAKNIQYFGAGTRLSVL.

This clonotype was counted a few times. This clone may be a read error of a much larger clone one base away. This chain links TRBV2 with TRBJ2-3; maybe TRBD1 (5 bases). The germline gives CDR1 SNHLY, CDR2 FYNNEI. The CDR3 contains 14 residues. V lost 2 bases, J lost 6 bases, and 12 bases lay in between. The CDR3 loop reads CASSEKTEPDTQYF. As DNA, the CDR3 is TGTGCCAGCAGTGAAAAGACAGAACCTGATACGCAGTATTTT. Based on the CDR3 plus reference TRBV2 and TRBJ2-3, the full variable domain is EPEVTQTPSHQVTQMGQEVILRCVPISNHLYFYWYRQILGQKVEFLVSFYNNEISEKSEIFDDQFSVERPDGSNFTLKIRSTKLEDSAMYFCASSEKTEPDTQYFGPGTRLTVL.

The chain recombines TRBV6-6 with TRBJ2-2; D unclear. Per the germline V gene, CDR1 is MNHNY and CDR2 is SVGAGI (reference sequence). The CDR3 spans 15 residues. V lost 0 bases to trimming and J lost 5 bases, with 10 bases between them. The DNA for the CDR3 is TGTGCCAGCAGTTACTCGTTTACGGATACCGGGGAGCTGTTTTTT. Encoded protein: CASSYSFTDTGELFF.

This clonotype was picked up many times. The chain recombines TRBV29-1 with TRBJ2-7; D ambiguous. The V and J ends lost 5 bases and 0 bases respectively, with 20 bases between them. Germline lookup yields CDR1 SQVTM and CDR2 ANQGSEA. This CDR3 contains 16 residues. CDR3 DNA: TGCAGCGTTACTCTATTCCGCCTCGGCCGCTCCTACGAGCAGTACTTC. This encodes CSVTLFRLGRSYEQYF.

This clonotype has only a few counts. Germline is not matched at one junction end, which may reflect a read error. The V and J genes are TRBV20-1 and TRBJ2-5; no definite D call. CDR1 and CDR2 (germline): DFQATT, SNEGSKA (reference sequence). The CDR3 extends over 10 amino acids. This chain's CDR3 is CSAKSGTQSF. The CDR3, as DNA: TGCAGTGCTAAATCTGGCACCCAATCCTTC.

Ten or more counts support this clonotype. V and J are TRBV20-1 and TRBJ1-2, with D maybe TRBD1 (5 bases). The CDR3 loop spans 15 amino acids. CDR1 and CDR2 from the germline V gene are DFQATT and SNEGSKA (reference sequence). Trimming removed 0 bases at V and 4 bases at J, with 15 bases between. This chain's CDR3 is CSAREVGRDLYGYTF. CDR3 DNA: TGCAGTGCTAGAGAAGTAGGCAGGGACCTCTATGGCTACACCTTC.

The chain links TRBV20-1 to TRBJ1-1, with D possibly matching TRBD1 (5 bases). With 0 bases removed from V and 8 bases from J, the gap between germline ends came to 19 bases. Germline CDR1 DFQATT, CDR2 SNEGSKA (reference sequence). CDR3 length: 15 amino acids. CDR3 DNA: TGCAGTGCTAGAGATCTTGCGGGGATTGGGGGGGAAGCTTTCTTT. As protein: CSARDLAGIGGEAFF.

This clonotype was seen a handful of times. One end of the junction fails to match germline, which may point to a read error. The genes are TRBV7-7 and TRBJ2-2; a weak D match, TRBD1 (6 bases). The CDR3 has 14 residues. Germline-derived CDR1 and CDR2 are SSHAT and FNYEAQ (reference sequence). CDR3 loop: CASSPRQASGELFF. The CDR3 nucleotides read TGTGCTAGCAGCCCGCGACAGGCATCCGGGGAGCTGTTTTTT.

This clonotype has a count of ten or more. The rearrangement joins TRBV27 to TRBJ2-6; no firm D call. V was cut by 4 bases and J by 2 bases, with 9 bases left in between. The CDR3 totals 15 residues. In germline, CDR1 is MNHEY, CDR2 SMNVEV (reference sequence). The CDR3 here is CASSSLATGANVLTF. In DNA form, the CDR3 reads TGTGCCAGCAGTTCCCTCGCCACTGGGGCCAACGTCCTGACTTTC.

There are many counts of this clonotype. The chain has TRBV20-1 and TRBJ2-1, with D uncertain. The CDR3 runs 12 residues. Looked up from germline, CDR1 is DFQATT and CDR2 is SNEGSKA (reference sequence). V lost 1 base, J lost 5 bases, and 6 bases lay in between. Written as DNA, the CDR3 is TGCAGTGCTAGAGTAAGAGACAATGAGCAGTTCTTC. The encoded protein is CSARVRDNEQFF.

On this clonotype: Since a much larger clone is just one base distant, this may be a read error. CDR3 in DNA: TGTGCCAGCAGGGGGGGACAGCGCCCTAACTATAGCTACACCTTC. Translated: CASRGGQRPNYSYTF. The V call is TRBV27, the J call TRBJ1-2; 7 positions match TRBD1. CDR1 is MNHEY and CDR2 is SMNVEV in the germline V gene (reference sequence). CDR3 length: 15 residues.

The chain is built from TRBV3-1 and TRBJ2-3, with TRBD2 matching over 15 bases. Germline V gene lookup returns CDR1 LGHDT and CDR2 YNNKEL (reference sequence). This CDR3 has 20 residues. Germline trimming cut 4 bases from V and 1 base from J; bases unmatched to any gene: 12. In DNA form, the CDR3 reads TGTGCCAGCAGCCGAATAATCGGGACTAGCGGGAGGTATGGCACAGATACGCAGTATTTT. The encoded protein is CASSRIIGTSGRYGTDTQYF.

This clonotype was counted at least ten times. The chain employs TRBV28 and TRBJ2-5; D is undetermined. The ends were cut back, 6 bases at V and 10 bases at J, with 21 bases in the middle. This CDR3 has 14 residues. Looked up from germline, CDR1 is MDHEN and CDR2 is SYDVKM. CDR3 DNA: TGTGCCAGCAGACGGACGGGTAGACCTAAAGACCAGTACTTC. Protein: CASRRTGRPKDQYF.

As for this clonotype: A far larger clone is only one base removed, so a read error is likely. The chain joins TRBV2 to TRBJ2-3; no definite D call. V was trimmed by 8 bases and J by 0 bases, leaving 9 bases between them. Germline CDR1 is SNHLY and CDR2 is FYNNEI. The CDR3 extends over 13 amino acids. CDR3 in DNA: TGTGCCAGCGGTCTGGCTAGCACAGATACGCAGTATTTT. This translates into CASGLASTDTQYF.

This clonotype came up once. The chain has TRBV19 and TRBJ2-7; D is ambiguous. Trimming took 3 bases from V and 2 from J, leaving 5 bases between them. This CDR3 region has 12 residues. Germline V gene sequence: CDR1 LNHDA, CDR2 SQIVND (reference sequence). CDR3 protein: CASSIPTYEQYF. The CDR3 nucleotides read TGTGCCAGTAGTATTCCAACCTACGAGCAGTACTTC. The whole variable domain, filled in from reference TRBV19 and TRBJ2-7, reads DGGITQSPKYLFRKEGQNVTLSCEQNLNHDAMYWYRQDPGQGLRLIYYSQIVNDFQKGDIAEGYSVSREKKESFPLTVTSAQKNPTAFYLCASSIPTYEQYFGPGTRLTVT.

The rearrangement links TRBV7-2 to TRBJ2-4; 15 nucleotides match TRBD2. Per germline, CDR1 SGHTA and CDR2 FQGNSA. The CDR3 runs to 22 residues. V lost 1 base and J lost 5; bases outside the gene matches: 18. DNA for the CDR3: TGTGCCAGCAGCTTAGTGGACCTGCGGGGGACTAGCGGGAGGCTGTCAGAAAACATTCAGTACTTC. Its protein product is CASSLVDLRGTSGRLSENIQYF.

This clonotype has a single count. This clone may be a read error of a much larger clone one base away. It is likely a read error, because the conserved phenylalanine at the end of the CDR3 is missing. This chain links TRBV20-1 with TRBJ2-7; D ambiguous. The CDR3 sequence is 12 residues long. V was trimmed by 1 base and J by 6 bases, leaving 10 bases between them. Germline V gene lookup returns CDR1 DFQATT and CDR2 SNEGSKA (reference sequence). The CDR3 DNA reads TGCAGTGCTAGAGGAATTTCCGCCGAGCAGTACCTC. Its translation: CSARGISAEQYL.

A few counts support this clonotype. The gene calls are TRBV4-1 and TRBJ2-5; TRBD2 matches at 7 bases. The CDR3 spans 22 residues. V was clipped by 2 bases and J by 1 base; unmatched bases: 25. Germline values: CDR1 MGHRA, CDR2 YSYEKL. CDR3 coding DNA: TGCGCCAGCAGCCAACCGCCGGTGGGACGACACACTAGCGATCTTTTCCAAGAGACCCAGTACTTC. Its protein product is CASSQPPVGRHTSDLFQETQYF.

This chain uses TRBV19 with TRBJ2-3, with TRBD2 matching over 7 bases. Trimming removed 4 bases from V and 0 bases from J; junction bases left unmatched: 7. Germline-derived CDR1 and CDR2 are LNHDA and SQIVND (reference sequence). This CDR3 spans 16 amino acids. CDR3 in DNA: TGTGCCAGTAGTAAAAAAGCGGGAACTAGCACAGATACGCAGTATTTT. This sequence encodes CASSKKAGTSTDTQYF.

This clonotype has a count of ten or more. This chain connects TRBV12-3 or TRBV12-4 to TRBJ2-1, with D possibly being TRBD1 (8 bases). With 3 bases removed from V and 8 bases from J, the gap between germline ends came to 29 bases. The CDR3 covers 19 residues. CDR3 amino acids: CASSFSWQGASGVKYEQFF. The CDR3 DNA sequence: TGTGCCAGCAGTTTCAGTTGGCAGGGGGCTAGCGGAGTAAAATATGAGCAGTTCTTC.

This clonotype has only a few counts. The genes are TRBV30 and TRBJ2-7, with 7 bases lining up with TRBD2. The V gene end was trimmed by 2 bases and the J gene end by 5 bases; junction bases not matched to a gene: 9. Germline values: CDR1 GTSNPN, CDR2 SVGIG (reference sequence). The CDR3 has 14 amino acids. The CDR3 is CAWSLTSVGNEQYF. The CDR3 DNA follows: TGTGCCTGGAGTTTAACTAGCGTCGGGAACGAGCAGTACTTC.

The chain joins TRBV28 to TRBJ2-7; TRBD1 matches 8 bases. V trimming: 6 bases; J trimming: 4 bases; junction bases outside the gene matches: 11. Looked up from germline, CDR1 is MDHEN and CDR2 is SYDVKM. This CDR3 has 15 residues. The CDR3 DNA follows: TGTGCCAGCAGCTCCCTTACCGGGACAGGATACGAGCAGTACTTC. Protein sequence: CASSSLTGTGYEQYF.

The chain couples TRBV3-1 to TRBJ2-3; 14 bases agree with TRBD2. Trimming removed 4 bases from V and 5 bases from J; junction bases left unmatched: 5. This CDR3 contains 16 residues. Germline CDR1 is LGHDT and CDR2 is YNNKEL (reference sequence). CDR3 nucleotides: TGTGCCAGCAGCCGTGGGACTAGCGGGAGTGTAGATACGCAGTATTTT. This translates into CASSRGTSGSVDTQYF.

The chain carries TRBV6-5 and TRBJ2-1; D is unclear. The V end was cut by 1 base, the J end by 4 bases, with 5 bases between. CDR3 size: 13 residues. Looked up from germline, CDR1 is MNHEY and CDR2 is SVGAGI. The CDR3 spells CASSYLEYNEQFF. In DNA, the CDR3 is TGTGCCAGCAGTTACTTGGAGTACAATGAGCAGTTCTTC.

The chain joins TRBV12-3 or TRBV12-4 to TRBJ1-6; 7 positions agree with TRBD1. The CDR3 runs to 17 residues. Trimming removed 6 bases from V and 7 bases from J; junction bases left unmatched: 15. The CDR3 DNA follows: TGTGCCAGCAGGCGTCGAGCGAACAGGGGCCGAAATTCACCCCTCCACTTT. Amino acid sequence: CASRRRANRGRNSPLHF.

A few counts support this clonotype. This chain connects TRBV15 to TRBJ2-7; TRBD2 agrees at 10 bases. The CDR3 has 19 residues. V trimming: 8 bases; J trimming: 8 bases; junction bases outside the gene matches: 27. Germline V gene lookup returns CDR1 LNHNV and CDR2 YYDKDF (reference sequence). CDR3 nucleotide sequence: TGTGCCACCGGGTCCTTAGCGGGAGGAATCCCTCTACACGCGCGGAAGCAGTACTTC. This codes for CATGSLAGGIPLHARKQYF.